The entry below describes one T cell receptor (beta chain). The data derive from a study of CDR3 diversity in severe acne. TCRdb passed the PCR reads through MiXCR, listing each CDR3 protein once. Here the sample spans about 100,000 distinct CDR3 sequences, around 56% being singletons. Germline loops: CDR1 MGHDK, CDR2 SYGVNS. Trimming removed 1 base at V and 6 bases at J, with 12 bases between. The CDR3 is 14 amino acids. The J gene is TRBJ1-2, the V gene TRBV25-1; weak D call: TRBD1 (6 bases). The sequenced material came from blood. This clonotype was sampled from a male donor with acne. CDR3 sequence reads: CASSELPGEDGYTF. The CDR3 DNA is TGTGCCAGCAGTGAATTGCCAGGGGAAGATGGCTACACCTTC.